The next 27 T cell receptor beta chains were all read from a single sample in a study of shared clonotypes between healthy human individuals. The repertoire was sequenced with immunoSEQ multiplex PCR; TCRdb's copy has only in-frame clones and lacks some. The data hold some 2,400,000 clones, with approximately 94% observed a single time. The source material was naive CD4+ T cells sorted from blood. Subset defined: CD45RA+ positively selected. The source is a man younger than 30 in good health.

The V call is TRBV6-5, the J call TRBJ2-2, with D unclear. The CDR3 extends over 12 amino acids. V gave up 8 bases and J gave up 0 bases, with 4 bases separating them. Germline loops: CDR1 MNHEY, CDR2 SVGAGI. The CDR3 loop is CASVSNTGELFF. CDR3 coding DNA: TGTGCCAGCGTTTCGAACACCGGGGAGCTGTTTTTT.

The V call is TRBV30, the J call TRBJ1-6, with D unresolved. This CDR3 region has 15 residues. V was trimmed by 3 bases and J by 5 bases, leaving 14 bases between them. Germline V lookup: CDR1 GTSNPN, CDR2 SVGIG (reference sequence). CDR3 amino acids: CAWRLRAVDNSPLHF. The CDR3 DNA reads as TGTGCCTGGAGGTTAAGGGCAGTTGATAATTCACCCCTCCACTTT.

The chain joins TRBV6-5 to TRBJ2-2, with 9 bases matching TRBD1. CDR3 length equals 13 residues. Per germline, CDR1 MNHEY and CDR2 SVGAGI. The ends lost 6 bases at V and 9 bases at J; junction bases unmatched: 5. The CDR3 protein is CASRQTGGRELFF. The CDR3 DNA follows: TGTGCCAGCAGACAAACAGGGGGCAGGGAGCTGTTTTTT.

This clone was found once. This chain connects TRBV11-3 to TRBJ2-7; 8 nucleotides line up with TRBD1. The length of the CDR3 is 15 residues. V shed 3 bases and J 0 bases; nucleotides not matched to a gene: 4. Per the germline V gene, CDR1 is SGHNT and CDR2 is YENEEA. CDR3 bases: TGTGCCAGCAGCTTGGGTCAGGGGGCCTCCTACGAGCAGTACTTC. This gives the protein CASSLGQGASYEQYF. Looking up the rest from reference TRBV11-3 and TRBJ2-7 gives the full variable domain: EAGVVQSPRYKIIEKKQPVAFWCNPISGHNTLYWYLQNLGQGPELLIRYENEEAVDDSQLPKDRFSAERLKGVDSTLKIQPAELGDSAVYLCASSLGQGASYEQYFGPGTRLTVT.

The chain is built from TRBV6-5 and TRBJ1-6, with TRBD1 matching 9 bases. V dropped 0 bases and J dropped 9; count of bases not matched to a gene: 6. The CDR3 runs 16 residues. The germline V gene has CDR1 MNHEY and CDR2 SVGAGI. This CDR3 is CASSYSYGQGISPLHF. CDR3 in DNA: TGTGCCAGCAGTTACTCTTATGGACAGGGGATTTCACCCCTCCACTTT.

The rearrangement joins TRBV2 to TRBJ1-6; D may be TRBD1 (6 bases). V was trimmed by 7 bases and J by 3 bases, leaving 13 bases between them. The CDR3 consists of 15 residues. Germline assignment: CDR1 SNHLY and CDR2 FYNNEI. CDR3 residues: CASKGVMDYNSPLHF. As DNA, the CDR3 is TGTGCCAGCAAGGGGGTCATGGACTATAATTCACCCCTCCACTTT.

To note about this clone: Other nucleotide sequences in the sample specify the same CDR3. The chain joins TRBV15 to TRBJ2-5; no reliable D call. This CDR3 contains 12 residues. The V gene's germline CDR1 is LNHNV and CDR2 YYDKDF (reference sequence). V lost 3 bases to trimming and J lost 1 base, with 3 bases between them. In DNA, the CDR3 is TGTGCCACCAGCAGGGGCCAAGAGACCCAGTACTTC. Its translation: CATSRGQETQYF.

This chain joins TRBV19 and TRBJ2-2; possibly TRBD1 for D (5 bases). The CDR3 is made up of 16 amino acids. Trimming took 3 bases from V and 7 from J, leaving 18 bases between them. From germline, CDR1 is LNHDA and CDR2 SQIVND (reference sequence). DNA for the CDR3: TGTGCCAGTAGTATCCGGGCAGGGTTTATACACGGGGAGCTGTTTTTT. This encodes CASSIRAGFIHGELFF.

This clone has only one observation. The chain couples TRBV18 to TRBJ1-1; 11 bases match TRBD1. The CDR3 is 19 amino acids. Germline values: CDR1 KGHSH, CDR2 LQKENI. With V trimmed by 1 base and J by 0 bases, 10 bases remained unmatched. The CDR3 reads CASSPLGQGALGMNTEAFF. The CDR3 DNA reads TGTGCCAGCTCACCACTTGGACAGGGGGCGTTGGGGATGAACACTGAAGCTTTCTTT.

J is TRBJ2-5 and V is TRBV30; 10 bases align to TRBD1. CDR1 is GTSNPN and CDR2 is SVGIG in the germline V gene (reference sequence). V gave up 5 bases and J gave up 4 bases; unmatched junction bases: 4. The CDR3 runs 13 residues. In DNA, the CDR3 is TGTGCCTGGGGGACAGGGGCCCGAGAGACCCAGTACTTC. It encodes CAWGTGARETQYF.

This chain uses TRBV10-3 with TRBJ1-3, with TRBD1 matching over 11 bases. The germline V gene has CDR1 ENHRY and CDR2 SYGVKD. With 10 bases clipped from V and 0 bases from J, the junction kept 5 bases outside the gene matches. The CDR3 has 15 residues. The CDR3 nucleotides are TGTGCCAGCGGACAGGGGGCGAACTCTGGAAACACCATATATTTT. Protein product: CASGQGANSGNTIYF.

Turning to this clone: Within the sample, other DNA sequences also encode this same CDR3. The chain links TRBV19 to TRBJ2-7; 7 nucleotides match TRBD2. The junction had 3 bases not matched to a gene; V was cut back by 1 base and J by 0 bases. Per germline, CDR1 LNHDA and CDR2 SQIVND (reference sequence). The length of the CDR3 is 15 residues. The CDR3 reads CASSIGLAASYEQYF. CDR3 DNA sequence: TGTGCCAGTAGTATAGGTCTAGCGGCCTCCTACGAGCAGTACTTC.

This chain links TRBV6-1 with TRBJ1-2, with D possibly being TRBD1 (5 bases). Germline CDR1 and CDR2: MNHNS and SASEGT. V was pared by 4 bases and J by 5 bases, with 29 bases between. This CDR3 spans 19 amino acids. The CDR3 reads CASSVHWGTIPQSSYGYTF. Written as DNA, the CDR3 is TGTGCCAGCAGTGTTCATTGGGGGACCATTCCTCAATCATCTTATGGCTACACCTTC.

Turning to this clone: Other DNA sequences in this specimen translate into the identical CDR3. This chain joins TRBV7-2 and TRBJ1-6; D gene uncertain. The V gene lost 3 bases and the J gene lost 7 bases, with 10 bases spanning the gap. Germline V gene lookup returns CDR1 SGHTA and CDR2 FQGNSA. This CDR3 spans 14 amino acids. The CDR3 loop reads CASSLDGYNSPLHF. The CDR3, as DNA: TGTGCCAGCAGCTTGGACGGCTACAATTCACCCCTCCACTTT.

The chain is built from TRBV6-5 and TRBJ1-1; D not resolved. The CDR3 is 14 amino acids. The germline CDR1 and CDR2 sequences are MNHEY and SVGAGI. V lost 0 bases and J lost 1, with 6 bases in between. Here the CDR3 reads CASSYSNPNTEAFF. The CDR3 DNA is TGTGCCAGCAGTTACTCGAACCCGAACACTGAAGCTTTCTTT.

The V gene is TRBV13, the J gene TRBJ1-4; perhaps TRBD1 as D (6 bases). There are 16 residues in the CDR3. V gave up 5 bases and J gave up 3 bases, with 16 bases separating them. Germline V CDR1 and CDR2: PRHDT, FYEKMQ (reference sequence). The CDR3 DNA reads TGTGCCAGCAGCCCCCCGAGGGGGTTATCTAATGAAAAACTGTTTTTT. It translates to CASSPPRGLSNEKLFF.

The genes are TRBV5-5 and TRBJ2-4, with a tentative D call TRBD1 (5 bases). V was cut by 0 bases and J by 0 bases, with 10 bases left in between. The CDR3 is 16 amino acids. Per the germline V gene, CDR1 is SGHKS and CDR2 is YYEKEE (reference sequence). CDR3: CASSLASGIAKNIQYF. CDR3 nucleotides: TGTGCCAGCAGCTTGGCATCAGGGATAGCCAAAAACATTCAGTACTTC.

The chain employs TRBV2 and TRBJ2-7, with TRBD2 identical over 8 bases. The V segment lost 0 bases and the J segment 2 bases; nucleotides outside the gene matches: 3. The V gene's germline CDR1 is SNHLY and CDR2 FYNNEI. The CDR3 sequence is 15 residues long. CDR3 sequence reads: CASSEALAETYEQYF. The CDR3 nucleotides are TGTGCCAGCAGTGAAGCACTAGCGGAGACCTACGAGCAGTACTTC.

The chain recombines TRBV29-1 with TRBJ2-2; 7 bases map to TRBD1. Per the germline V gene, CDR1 is SQVTM and CDR2 is ANQGSEA. This CDR3 spans 14 amino acids. The V gene end was trimmed by 7 bases and the J gene end by 0 bases; junction bases not matched to a gene: 5. The CDR3 DNA sequence: TGCAGCGCCCAGGGGGTAGCGAACACCGGGGAGCTGTTTTTT. It encodes CSAQGVANTGELFF.

The chain has TRBV19 and TRBJ1-6; a weak D match, TRBD1 (5 bases). The CDR3 consists of 16 residues. Germline assignment: CDR1 LNHDA and CDR2 SQIVND (reference sequence). V lost 4 bases and J 2 bases, leaving 12 bases between the germline ends. The CDR3 spells CASSKFQGPYNSPLHF. The CDR3 coding sequence is TGTGCCAGTAGTAAGTTCCAGGGCCCCTATAATTCACCCCTCCACTTT.

V gene TRBV5-1 combines with J gene TRBJ1-2; D unclear. This CDR3 contains 12 residues. V was shortened by 5 bases and J by 7 bases, with 12 bases between the two germline ends. Germline V gives CDR1 SGHRS, CDR2 YFSETQ. CDR3 amino acids: CASSPDGSGYTF. The CDR3 coding sequence is TGCGCCAGCAGTCCTGACGGGAGTGGCTACACCTTC.

This sequence joins TRBV6-6 and TRBJ1-1; D is uncertain. Trimming took off 6 bases at V and 4 bases at J, with 15 bases between the two ends. The V gene's germline CDR1 is MNHNY and CDR2 SVGAGI (reference sequence). The CDR3 runs to 14 residues. CDR3: CASSKVQSVTEAFF. In DNA, the CDR3 is TGTGCCAGCAGCAAGGTACAGTCGGTCACTGAAGCTTTCTTT.

To note about this clone: This sample also contains other DNA sequences that code for the same CDR3. The chain links TRBV7-6 to TRBJ1-5, with D hard to call. The CDR3 runs to 12 residues. The germline CDR1 and CDR2 sequences are SGHVS and FNYEAQ. Trimming took off 5 bases at V and 3 bases at J, with 5 bases between the two ends. In nucleotides, the CDR3 is TGTGCCAGCAGCCTCCCCAATCAGCCCCAGCATTTT. Translated: CASSLPNQPQHF.

V and J are TRBV5-1 and TRBJ2-4; the D gene is possibly TRBD1 (6 bases). V shed 3 bases and J shed 1 base, with 11 bases lying between them. This CDR3 contains 15 residues. From germline, CDR1 is SGHRS and CDR2 YFSETQ. The CDR3 coding sequence is TGCGCCAGCAGCTCCAGCGACAGGGCCAAAAACATTCAGTACTTC. Translation gives CASSSSDRAKNIQYF. Full variable domain (rest looked up from reference TRBV5-1 and TRBJ2-4): KAGVTQTPRYLIKTRGQQVTLSCSPISGHRSVSWYQQTPGQGLQFLFEYFSETQRNKGNFPGRFSGRQFSNSRSEMNVSTLELGDSALYLCASSSSDRAKNIQYFGAGTRLSVL.

The chain is built from TRBV7-2 and TRBJ1-1; TRBD1 is a possible D gene (5 bases). Germline loops: CDR1 SGHTA, CDR2 FQGNSA. The CDR3 spans 15 residues. Trimming cost V 0 bases and J 4 bases, with 12 bases left between them. The CDR3 DNA follows: TGTGCCAGCAGCTTAGCGGGGGGAGAGAGCACTGAAGCTTTCTTT. Protein product: CASSLAGGESTEAFF.

This rearrangement joins TRBV18 to TRBJ2-1; tentatively, D is TRBD1 (6 bases). V gave up 4 bases and J gave up 10 bases, with 23 bases separating them. Germline V CDR1 and CDR2: KGHSH, LQKENI. CDR3 length equals 16 residues. The CDR3 region is CASSQETGRLSLEQFF. CDR3 bases: TGTGCCAGCTCACAAGAGACAGGCCGACTTTCCCTCGAGCAGTTCTTC. Complete variable domain (other parts from reference TRBV18 and TRBJ2-1): NAGVMQNPRHLVRRRGQEARLRCSPMKGHSHVYWYRQLPEEGLKFMVYLQKENIIDESGMPKERFSAEFPKEGPSILRIQQVVRGDSAAYFCASSQETGRLSLEQFFGPGTRLTVL.

The rearrangement links TRBV28 to TRBJ2-7; 9 bases fit TRBD2. Losses at the gene ends were 6 bases for V and 0 bases for J; bases not matched to a gene: 6. The CDR3 consists of 15 residues. From germline, CDR1 is MDHEN and CDR2 SYDVKM. The chain's CDR3 is CASSPSGTASYEQYF. In DNA, the CDR3 is TGTGCCAGCAGCCCTAGCGGGACGGCCTCCTACGAGCAGTACTTC.